These T cell receptor beta chains were read from a single sample in a study of CXCR3-negative and CXCR3-positive naive CD8 T cells. After re-calling the 5' RACE reads, TCRdb lists one entry per CDR3 protein, DNA absent. The table lists 100,000 to 150,000 distinct CDR3 sequences, with 0.45% to 0.55% in the top ten. Sequenced sample: naive CXCR3- CD8+ T cells from blood. The receptors were gathered from a human donor in good health. Some clones in this sample may be carry-over from other donors' samples. Each CDR3 is given with its conserved first and last residue. Clone size appears in some rows only: once, few, many, or a class for an expanded clone.

size: .
J: TRBJ2-1
V: TRBV14
CDR3: CARETVRGYNEQFF

size: .
J: TRBJ1-1
V: TRBV9
CDR3: CASSVAGENTEAFF

size: .
J: TRBJ2-1
V: TRBV5-1
CDR3: CASSQEYGGYNEQFF

size: .
J: TRBJ2-7
V: TRBV2
CDR3: CANHKTGGAGYEQYF

size: .
J: TRBJ1-3
V: TRBV7-9
CDR3: CASSGGSPEAGNTIYF

size: .
J: TRBJ2-5
V: TRBV2
CDR3: CASSATGEGETQYF

size: .
J: TRBJ2-7
V: TRBV6-5
CDR3: CASSYEGGRYEQYF

size: .
J: TRBJ2-6
V: TRBV7-3
CDR3: CASSFHPDNVLTF

size: .
J: TRBJ2-1
V: TRBV5-1
CDR3: CASSPRTGQNNEQFF

size: .
J: TRBJ2-5
V: TRBV7-8
CDR3: CASSLLLGPKADETQYF

size: .
J: TRBJ1-2
V: TRBV29-1
CDR3: CSVEDGRPYGYTF

size: .
J: TRBJ2-7
V: TRBV11-2
CDR3: CASSPPWEYEQYF

size: .
J: TRBJ2-2
V: TRBV9
CDR3: CASSVVIDRANTGELFF

size: .
J: TRBJ1-1
V: TRBV13
CDR3: CASSRLRQGARDTEAFF

size: .
J: TRBJ1-1
V: TRBV7-8
CDR3: CASSLGAGTGPGANTEAFF

size: .
J: TRBJ2-1
V: TRBV7-9
CDR3: CASSLISDEQFF

size: medium-sized
J: TRBJ2-2
V: TRBV6-2/TRBV6-3
CDR3: CASRATETGELFF

size: .
J: TRBJ2-7
V: TRBV7-6
CDR3: CASSPMGTGSSYEQYF

size: .
J: TRBJ2-7
V: TRBV29-1
CDR3: CSVAGTGYYEQYF

size: .
J: TRBJ2-3
V: TRBV11-2
CDR3: CASSSFFGSDTQYF

size: .
J: TRBJ2-1
V: TRBV29-1
CDR3: CSVPGQSYREQFF

size: .
J: TRBJ2-1
V: TRBV6-2/TRBV6-3
CDR3: CASSYSTTSGDNEQFF

size: .
J: TRBJ1-5
V: TRBV14
CDR3: CASSPGTHSNQPQHF

size: .
J: TRBJ1-2
V: TRBV29-1
CDR3: CSVDGDSGSGYGYTF

size: .
J: TRBJ2-2
V: TRBV5-4
CDR3: CASSLVRNTGELFF

size: .
J: TRBJ2-7
V: TRBV9
CDR3: CASSAGGAITYEQYF

size: .
J: TRBJ2-1
V: TRBV12-3/TRBV12-4
CDR3: CASSTPRGSWNNEQFF

size: .
J: TRBJ2-1
V: TRBV5-1
CDR3: CASSPDLAGARNEQFF

size: .
J: TRBJ2-3
V: TRBV2
CDR3: CASSEMTPGVTDTQYF

size: .
J: TRBJ1-6
V: TRBV15
CDR3: CATCRDGGLPSPLHF

size: .
J: TRBJ2-7
V: TRBV18
CDR3: CASSDRETAYEQYF

size: .
J: TRBJ1-1
V: TRBV21-1
CDR3: CASRGGQGAPVTTEAFF

size: .
J: TRBJ2-5
V: TRBV29-1
CDR3: CSRAGTVDLTSGSGEETQYF

size: .
J: TRBJ2-3
V: TRBV30
CDR3: CAWSVSAADTQYF

size: .
J: TRBJ2-1
V: TRBV19
CDR3: CASSNDIYNEQFF

size: .
J: TRBJ2-7
V: TRBV6-6
CDR3: CASSYRGVNEQYF

size: .
J: TRBJ2-7
V: TRBV28
CDR3: CASSDAYEQYF

size: .
J: TRBJ2-1
V: TRBV12-3/TRBV12-4
CDR3: CASREGRDPIRREQFF

size: .
J: TRBJ1-3
V: TRBV5-1
CDR3: CASSYQGTGNTIYF

size: .
J: TRBJ2-7
V: TRBV5-8
CDR3: CASSLGKPYEQYF

size: .
J: TRBJ2-5
V: TRBV27
CDR3: CASSLNPRDGQETQYF

size: .
J: TRBJ2-7
V: TRBV7-6
CDR3: CASSLVPNSYEQYF

size: .
J: TRBJ1-1
V: TRBV4-1
CDR3: CASSQAGLNTEAFF